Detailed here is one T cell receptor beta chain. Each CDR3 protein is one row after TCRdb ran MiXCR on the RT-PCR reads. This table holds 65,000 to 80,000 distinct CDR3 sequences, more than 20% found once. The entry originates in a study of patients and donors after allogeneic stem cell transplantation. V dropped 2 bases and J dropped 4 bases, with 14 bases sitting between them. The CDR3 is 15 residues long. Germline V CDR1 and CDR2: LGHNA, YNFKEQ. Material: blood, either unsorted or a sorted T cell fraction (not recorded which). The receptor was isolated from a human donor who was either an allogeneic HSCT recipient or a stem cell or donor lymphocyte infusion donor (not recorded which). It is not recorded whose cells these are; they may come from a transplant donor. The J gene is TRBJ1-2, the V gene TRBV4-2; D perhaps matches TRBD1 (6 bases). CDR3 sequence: CASSQLRQVLYGYTF. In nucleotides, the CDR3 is TGTGCCAGCAGCCAATTGAGACAGGTACTCTATGGCTACACCTTC.